The clone carrying this T cell receptor (beta chain) was recorded at least ten times. Its antigen remains unidentified. This sample was included in a study of breast tumors, draining lymph nodes, adjacent tissues. The trim removed 4 bases at V and 8 bases at J, leaving 16 bases unmatched. This CDR3 is built from 16 residues. Germline V lookup: CDR1 DFQATT, CDR2 SNEGSKA (reference sequence). Study results and caveats: Tumors had less TCR diversity than lymph nodes, more than nontumor tissue. That most tumor T cells come from lymph nodes remained unproven. Luminal-like breast cancer showed significantly greater tumor-nontumor repertoire similarity than basal-like breast cancer did. The data were judged consistent with most tumor T cells coming from lymph node and expanding in tumor.

TCRdb ran MiXCR on the multiplex PCR reads and lists one entry per CDR3 protein. This sample has 150,000 to 200,000 distinct CDR3 sequences; roughly a third occur once, and the top ten carry around 4%. Axillary draining lymph nodes of breast cancer patients supplied the node samples. The rearrangement joins TRBV20-1 to TRBJ2-7, with 11 nucleotides matching TRBD2. This TCR came from a female donor with breast cancer. Some clones in this sample may be carry-over from other donors' samples. Sequencing was done on a sample of axillary lymph node tissue. CDR3 DNA: TGCAGTGCTACACACATAATGGGACTAGCGGAGACAAAGCAGTACTTC. Protein sequence: CSATHIMGLAETKQYF.